The source of this T cell receptor (beta chain) is a study of CD8+ T cells in alopecia areata. Study details: Tofacitinib administration to treated patients was oral, at 5 to 10 mg twice daily. Tofacitinib was given for 6 to 18 months, then stopped for 6 months. Study-level findings and limits: TCRs were shared less clearly across patients than in mice, possibly for HLA-related reasons.

In each case, RNA was isolated and then reverse transcribed into cDNA as the sequencing template. The protocol was immunoSEQ multiplex PCR, while the TCRdb copy is restricted to in-frame clones and leaves out a portion. Here the sample spans about 120,000 clones, 45% to 50% being singletons. Lesional scalp punch biopsies and peripheral blood were collected from alopecia areata patients. CDR1 PRHDT and CDR2 FYEKMQ come from the germline V gene (reference sequence). The CDR3 contains 13 residues. The V end was cut by 5 bases, the J end by 0 bases, with 8 bases between. This clone was observed a handful of times. Antigen unknown.

The material was CD8+ T cells sorted from blood, obtained at week 0. The V gene is TRBV13, the J gene TRBJ2-7; D gene unclear. The sequence was collected from a human donor with alopecia areata. The CDR3 bases are TGTGCCAGCAGCAAAGGGCCCTCCTACGAGCAGTACTTC. This codes for CASSKGPSYEQYF.